This entry lists 25 T cell receptor beta chains sequenced from one sample in a study of CDR3 diversity in severe acne. TCRdb processed the PCR reads anew with MiXCR; each CDR3 protein has one entry. The sample holds tens of thousands of distinct CDR3 sequences, 45% to 60% seen once. Sequencing was done on a sample of blood. These receptors all stem from a male donor in good health, without acne.

The chain couples TRBV24-1 to TRBJ2-3; tentative D call: TRBD1 (6 bases). This CDR3 is 14 amino acids long. V was shortened by 4 bases and J by 4 bases, with 11 bases between the two germline ends. The germline V gene has CDR1 KGHDR and CDR2 SFDVKD. CDR3 sequence: CATSDPDRSDTQYF. The CDR3 coding sequence is TGTGCCACCAGTGACCCTGACAGGTCAGATACGCAGTATTTT.

The V gene is TRBV29-1, the J gene TRBJ2-7, with D tentatively TRBD1 (6 bases). Germline V gene lookup returns CDR1 SQVTM and CDR2 ANQGSEA. The CDR3 has 14 residues. The CDR3 bases are TGCAGCGTTGAATACAGGGTCCTCCCACGAGCAGTACAAGTC. It yields the protein CSVEYRVLPRAVQV.

The chain uses TRBV7-2 and TRBJ2-7; 9 bases align to TRBD2. CDR1 and CDR2 from the germline V gene are SGHTA and FQGNSA. After removal of 4 bases from V and 0 bases from J, the junction contained 4 bases not matched to a gene. There are 15 residues in the CDR3. For the CDR3, the DNA is TGTGCCAGCAGCTGGGGTAGCGGGGGCTCCTACGAGCAGTACTTC. It specifies CASSWGSGGSYEQYF. Combining the CDR3 with reference TRBV7-2 and TRBJ2-7 gives the whole variable domain GAGVSQSPSNKVTEKGKDVELRCDPISGHTALYWYRQSLGQGLEFLIYFQGNSAPDKSGLPSDRFSAERTGGSVSTLTIQRTQQEDSAVYLCASSWGSGGSYEQYFGPGTRLTVT.

In this sample, this clonotype turned up many times. The chain employs TRBV19 and TRBJ1-2, with D maybe TRBD1 (6 bases). The CDR3 is 15 residues long. V lost 4 bases to trimming and J lost 7 bases, with 19 bases between them. Germline lookup yields CDR1 LNHDA and CDR2 SQIVND (reference sequence). The CDR3 spells CASSRGVVGASGYTF. The CDR3 DNA follows: TGTGCCAGTAGTAGGGGCGTTGTGGGGGCGAGTGGCTACACCTTC.

This clonotype was counted ten times or more. The chain is built from TRBV6-1 and TRBJ2-1, with TRBD1 identical over 10 bases. The ends lost 0 bases at V and 7 bases at J; junction bases unmatched: 6. The CDR3 loop spans 16 amino acids. The germline V gene has CDR1 MNHNS and CDR2 SASEGT. DNA for the CDR3: TGTGCCAGCAGTGAAGCGACAGGGGGCTGGAAAAATGAGCAGTTCTTC. Translating gives CASSEATGGWKNEQFF.

This clonotype has ten or more counts. J is TRBJ1-2 and V is TRBV12-5; no definite D call. The germline V and J ends were trimmed by 0 bases and 8 bases, with 19 bases remaining between them. The germline gives CDR1 LGHNT, CDR2 FRNRAP. This CDR3 has 16 amino acids. As DNA, the CDR3 is TGTGCTAGTGGTTTGGTACTTACAAGGGAGTTGGAAGGCTACACCTTC. Translated: CASGLVLTRELEGYTF.

This clonotype was seen ten or more times. The chain employs TRBV30 and TRBJ1-2, with D perhaps TRBD1 (5 bases). Trimming removed 6 bases at V and 0 bases at J, with 14 bases between. The CDR3 is 14 residues long. CDR1 GTSNPN and CDR2 SVGIG come from the germline V gene (reference sequence). This CDR3 is CACQDRQPNYGYTF. The CDR3 nucleotides read TGTGCCTGCCAAGACAGACAGCCTAACTATGGCTACACCTTC.

As regards this clonotype: Its ends do not fully match the called genes, so a read error is possible. The V call is TRBV6-1, the J call TRBJ1-1; D call uncertain. The germline CDR1 and CDR2 sequences are MNHNS and SASEGT. This CDR3 has 17 residues. The CDR3 protein is CASRANAGEGSYTEAFF. The CDR3 DNA reads TGTGCCAGCAGGGCAAACGCCGGGGAGGGCTCGTACACTGAAGCCTTCTTT.

This clonotype came up many times. The chain uses TRBV19 and TRBJ1-1; 9 bases line up with TRBD1. Trimming took 6 bases from V and 5 from J; bases not matched to a gene: 4. The CDR3 is made up of 13 amino acids. Per germline, CDR1 LNHDA and CDR2 SQIVND (reference sequence). DNA for the CDR3: TGTGCCAGTAGCGAACAGGGGGCGACTGAAGCTTTCTTT. Translation gives CASSEQGATEAFF.

This clonotype is a singleton in its sample. The chain employs TRBV19 and TRBJ2-7; weak D call: TRBD2 (6 bases). Germline CDR1 reads LNHDA; CDR2 reads SQIVND (reference sequence). CDR3 length: 13 amino acids. The V gene lost 3 bases and the J gene lost 6 bases, with 12 bases spanning the gap. CDR3 protein: CASSMALAGEQYF. The DNA of the CDR3 is TGTGCCAGTAGTATGGCACTAGCTGGCGAGCAGTACTTC.

The table lists this clonotype with a few counts. V is TRBV5-6 and J is TRBJ2-5; 8 bases align to TRBD2. The CDR3 contains 16 residues. CDR1 is SGHDT, CDR2 YYEEEE, per germline. The V segment lost 4 bases and the J segment 5 bases; nucleotides outside the gene matches: 13. The chain's CDR3 is CASSPGTGGPSETQYF. The CDR3 nucleotides are TGTGCCAGCAGCCCCGGAACGGGAGGGCCGAGTGAGACCCAGTACTTC.

This clonotype was recorded at least ten times. The chain links TRBV19 to TRBJ2-7, with TRBD2 identical over 12 bases. The CDR3 runs 16 residues. V shed 2 bases, J shed 6 bases, and the junction held 8 bases outside the gene matches. CDR1 is LNHDA, CDR2 SQIVND, per germline (reference sequence). DNA of the CDR3: TGTGCCAGTAGTATACTACTAGCGGGAGGAGGGCGCGAGCAGTACTTC. The encoded protein is CASSILLAGGGREQYF.

In its sample, this clonotype was seen a few times. The V call is TRBV29-1, the J call TRBJ2-5; D not certain. The CDR3 sequence is 12 residues long. Germline V lookup: CDR1 SQVTM, CDR2 ANQGSEA. Trimming took 3 bases from V and 2 from J, leaving 7 bases between them. The CDR3 protein is CSVDKAQETQYF. In DNA, the CDR3 is TGCAGCGTTGATAAGGCACAAGAGACCCAGTACTTC.

About this clonotype itself: It is likely a read error, because the conserved phenylalanine at the end of the CDR3 is missing. This sequence joins TRBV7-2 and TRBJ1-5, with no clear D. The CDR3 has 14 residues. Germline values: CDR1 SGHTA, CDR2 FQGNSA. V was cut by 1 base and J by 5 bases, with 9 bases left in between. The CDR3 loop is CASSLGGDYQPQHL. In DNA form, the CDR3 reads TGTGCCAGCAGCTTAGGGGGTGATTATCAGCCCCAGCATCTT.

This clonotype has only one observation. The chain has TRBV20-1 and TRBJ2-5; 8 positions agree with TRBD1. CDR1 DFQATT and CDR2 SNEGSKA come from the germline V gene (reference sequence). The CDR3 runs to 18 residues. V lost 0 bases and J lost 0; bases outside the gene matches: 12. The CDR3 sequence: CSARDETGADLNQETQYF. The CDR3 DNA follows: TGCAGTGCTAGAGACGAGACAGGGGCGGACCTCAACCAAGAGACCCAGTACTTC.

There are many counts of this clonotype. The V call is TRBV3-1, the J call TRBJ2-1; TRBD1 or TRBD2 may be the D gene (5 bases each). Deletions cut 6 bases from V and 4 bases from J, with 10 bases between. The CDR3 covers 13 residues. Germline-derived CDR1 and CDR2 are LGHDT and YNNKEL (reference sequence). The CDR3 bases are TGTGCCAGCAGGAGGGCAGGGTACAATGAGCAGTTCTTC. It yields the protein CASRRAGYNEQFF.

At least ten counts were recorded for this clonotype. This chain joins TRBV2 and TRBJ2-2; 7 positions agree with TRBD1. The CDR3 extends over 13 amino acids. Germline CDR1 SNHLY, CDR2 FYNNEI. Germline trimming cut 7 bases from V and 5 bases from J; bases unmatched to any gene: 4. CDR3 DNA: TGTGCCAGCAAGCTGACAGGGACCGGGGAGCTGTTTTTT. Amino acid sequence: CASKLTGTGELFF.

This clonotype was counted a few times. A single base separates this from a much larger clone, so it may be a read error. This sequence joins TRBV29-1 and TRBJ2-2; tentative D call: TRBD2 (7 bases). CDR3 length: 13 residues. CDR1 SQVTM and CDR2 ANQGSEA come from the germline V gene. V lost 4 bases and J 4 bases, leaving 10 bases between the germline ends. The CDR3: CSVVRGGTGELFF. The CDR3 DNA follows: TGCAGCGTTGTGAGGGGGGGCACCGGGGAGCTGTTTTTT.

Comment on this clonotype: This may come from a read error, since a much larger clone is one base off. The gene calls are TRBV12-3 or TRBV12-4 and TRBJ1-5; the D is unclear. This CDR3 region has 13 residues. V lost 5 bases to trimming and J lost 6 bases, with 11 bases between them. The CDR3: CASSDHWGQPQHF. The CDR3 region has the DNA TGTGCCAGCAGTGACCATTGGGGTCAGCCCCAGCATTTT.

This clonotype is medium-sized (0.01 to 0.1%) within its sample. CDR3 in amino acids: CASSLAQGSEQFF. The CDR3 DNA reads TGCGCCAGCAGCTTAGCACAGGGGAGTGAGCAGTTCTTC. The gene calls are TRBV5-1 and TRBJ2-1; 7 bases agree with TRBD1. This CDR3 is 13 amino acids long. Germline V gene lookup returns CDR1 SGHRS and CDR2 YFSETQ. With 2 bases clipped from V and 9 bases from J, the junction kept 5 bases outside the gene matches. Full variable domain (rest looked up from reference TRBV5-1 and TRBJ2-1): KAGVTQTPRYLIKTRGQQVTLSCSPISGHRSVSWYQQTPGQGLQFLFEYFSETQRNKGNFPGRFSGRQFSNSRSEMNVSTLELGDSALYLCASSLAQGSEQFFGPGTRLTVL.

This chain links TRBV4-1 with TRBJ1-2; 7 bases line up with TRBD1. CDR3 size: 15 residues. CDR1 MGHRA and CDR2 YSYEKL come from the germline V gene. V gave up 0 bases and J gave up 3 bases; unmatched junction bases: 4. The CDR3 loop reads CASSQELQGYYGYTF. CDR3 nucleotides: TGCGCCAGCAGCCAAGAATTACAGGGGTACTATGGCTACACCTTC.

This clonotype was counted once. This rearrangement joins TRBV25-1 to TRBJ1-5; no clear D gene. Trimming removed 6 bases at V and 5 bases at J, with 14 bases between. This CDR3 is 14 amino acids long. Per the germline V gene, CDR1 is MGHDK and CDR2 is SYGVNS. The CDR3 is CASSQHDGDQPQHF. The CDR3 DNA reads as TGTGCCAGCAGCCAACACGACGGAGATCAGCCCCAGCATTTT.

The rearrangement joins TRBV11-3 to TRBJ2-3, with 7 bases aligning to TRBD2. Germline assignment: CDR1 SGHNT and CDR2 YENEEA. With V trimmed by 3 bases and J by 11 bases, 17 bases remained unmatched. The CDR3 spans 16 residues. The DNA for the CDR3 is TGTGCCAGCAGCTTTAGTTTCGGCGGGAGCTACAATGAGCAGTATTTT. Its protein product is CASSFSFGGSYNEQYF. Full variable domain (outside the CDR3, taken from reference TRBV11-3 and TRBJ2-3): EAGVVQSPRYKIIEKKQPVAFWCNPISGHNTLYWYLQNLGQGPELLIRYENEEAVDDSQLPKDRFSAERLKGVDSTLKIQPAELGDSAVYLCASSFSFGGSYNEQYFGPGTRLTVL.

The J gene is TRBJ2-7, the V gene TRBV20-1; 10 nucleotides line up with TRBD2. The CDR3 runs 15 residues. Germline V lookup: CDR1 DFQATT, CDR2 SNEGSKA (reference sequence). The V segment lost 6 bases and the J segment 3 bases; nucleotides outside the gene matches: 11. The CDR3 DNA sequence: TGCAGTGCCACCCCCTTAGCGGGAGGAGACTACGAGCAGTACTTC. Translated, it gives CSATPLAGGDYEQYF.

This chain links TRBV11-2 with TRBJ2-7; 10 bases line up with TRBD2. Germline CDR1 SGHAT, CDR2 FQNNGV. CDR3 length: 15 residues. Trimming took 6 bases from V and 3 from J; bases not matched to a gene: 8. The CDR3 nucleotides read TGTGCCAGCAGTTTAAAGCGGGAGGGCCTCTACGAGCAGTACTTC. It translates to CASSLKREGLYEQYF.